This T cell receptor beta chain was sequenced in a study of cytomegalovirus exposure and HLA in healthy donors (dated by TCRdb to between 2016 and 2019). About the study as a whole: An earlier analysis of several hundred of the donors reported 276 Gb of sequence data and approximately 120 million unique TCR beta sequences obtained from 180 million or so T cells. The number of typed donors differed by locus: roughly 629-640 for A, B, C, DRB1 and DQB1; 500 to 550 for DQA1; about 600 for DPA1; and some 470 for DPB1. Across approximately 400 genotyped donors of the cohort, an average of about 240,000 unique TCR beta nucleotide sequences per donor were sequenced, and roughly 18% of those sequences were non-productive. The study combined high-throughput TCR immunosequencing, statistical association of individual TCRs with disease status, and machine learning to predict cytomegalovirus infection status. Alongside the repertoire data, information on donor age, sex, ethnicity and CMV serostatus was compiled. Roughly 300 gigabases of sequencing data and around 80 million unique TCR sequences made up an early release that covered fewer than 650 HLA-typed donors. All discovery cohort repertoires had been generated using a single sequencing platform. A later genetic analysis took genome-wide SNP genotypes for about three fifths of the 666 donors and used that subset as a discovery cohort. Both class I and class II loci were covered by HLA typing, at four-digit resolution. To study patterns of TCR occurrence, a later analysis re-analyzed previously published TCR beta repertoires from more than 550 donors and added high-resolution HLA genotyping. The study was designed to test whether signatures of past pathogen exposure could be identified by cataloging public T cell receptors. The study used immunosequencing to profile the T cell repertoires of 666 subjects and linked those repertoires to cytomegalovirus serostatus. Because of strong linkage in the cohort, roughly 5 DR-DQ haplotypes were treated as single units for association and clustering. Of the roughly 390 genotyped donors, more than 75% were placed in the genetic ancestry cluster associated with self-reported Caucasian donors. The later analysis used no new phenotypic data to find candidate immune exposures, relying instead on TCR beta sequences and their occurrence across donors. An earlier analysis of approximately 500 of the donors applied high-throughput TCR beta sequencing to assess whether each TCR beta V gene segment acted as functional or pseudogenic. A separate validation cohort of approximately 130 different subjects was used in addition to the roughly 720-subject first cohort.

Notes on this clone: Its antigen is currently not known. Nothing much larger sits one base from this clone, and base qualities are not available.

What the authors observed across the whole study: Because some donors lacked HLA typing at each locus, the association tests relied only on the typed subset. Cytomegalovirus status was reported to be diagnosed by the classifier with high specificity and sensitivity in both the original and validation cohorts. Only TCR beta chains were sequenced in this cohort, and the absence of alpha or paired-chain data limited detectable features. A group of highly shared sequence variants was considered likely to be a technical artifact of the sequencing pipeline. The only immune exposure information available for the cohort was CMV serostatus. It was suggested by the authors that the approach could potentially be generalized to other disease states and immunological phenotypes. Sequencing depth was assumed to be roughly uniform across donors in the presence/absence analyses, though that assumption may not hold. Several of the top co-occurrence clusters appeared to be linked to parvovirus B19, influenza, CMV and Epstein-Barr virus, according to a later analysis. A later analysis found that HLA-associated TCR beta chains were more clonally expanded and had lower generation probabilities than equally common non-associated chains. In an earlier analysis of over 550 of the donors, most TCR beta V segments were observed in productive rearrangements about 87% or about 30% of the time, broadly matching IMGT annotations. Compared with the approximately 700-donor mean, donors in an Asian-associated ancestry cluster had fewer N-insertions in productive TCRs, according to a later genetic analysis. While some public TCRs were present in many individuals, most TCR sequences turned up only very rarely across donors. A later analysis found that most CMV-associated TCR beta chains appeared HLA-restricted, with HLA associations seemingly driven largely by CMV exposure. Because the 87-base-pair reads could not distinguish some IMGT-functional V segments, including TRBV6-2 and TRBV6-3, those segments were excluded. In a later analysis, about 17,000 TCR beta sequences were associated with specific HLA alleles at a false discovery rate of 0.05. V-gene and J-gene trimming of TCR beta chains was associated with a missense DCLRE1C variant in a later genetic analysis, and the association was replicated in an independent cohort. Because counts were too low, around 18 rarely observed V segments, including chromosome 9 orphons, were left out of the earlier analysis of 587 of the donors. A further reported finding was that TCR beta sequences accurately predicted the HLA-A and HLA-B alleles for most subjects in the first cohort. In a later analysis, the rate of TCR association differed among HLA loci, with DRB1 alleles having the most associated TCRs and HLA-C alleles having the fewest. Linkage disequilibrium might explain the correlated functional status among segregating V segments, but an unknown experimental factor could not be excluded. Strong co-occurrence of HLA alleles, especially DR and DQ, made assigning TCR associations to individual alleles difficult. A few of the identified cytomegalovirus-associated TCR beta chains were confirmed in vitro to be specific for cytomegalovirus antigens. The study gave a list of about 160 TCR beta chains associated with cytomegalovirus.

V loses 4 bases of germline sequence and J loses 4 bases, and the interval between the two ends is 9 bases. Including cysteine and phenylalanine, the CDR3 has 13 amino acids. Of the read, only the CDR3 DNA is kept; its 39 bases are in frame from base 1. CDR1 and CDR2 (SGHRS, YFSETQ) derive from the germline V gene. The library was obtained by the immunoSEQ multiplex PCR assay. For the multiplex PCR, a mixture combining 60 forward primers for TCR Vbeta segments and 13 reverse primers for TCR Jbeta segments was used. A multiplex PCR assay on genomic DNA amplified the CDR3 region of rearranged TCR beta genes. The Illumina HiSeq System was used to sequence the amplified TCR beta libraries as 87-base-pair reads. The original pipeline was this. A later analysis counted about 82 million unique TCR beta chains across the 666 repertoires, and about 10 million of these chains were shared by at least two donors. To remove PCR and sequencing errors, raw reads were error-corrected and collapsed into unique sequences using a nearest-neighbor algorithm that merged closely related sequences. To assign V, D and J gene segments, CDR3 sequences were aligned to IMGT reference sequences. For a sequence to be retained, a match of at least six nucleotides was required to both a V gene segment and a J gene segment. A rearrangement counted as productive if the CDR3 had no stop codons and remained in frame with V and J, and every other rearrangement counted as non-productive. Following IMGT convention, CDR3 was defined as the stretch from the second conserved V-encoded cysteine up to the conserved J-encoded phenylalanine. Sequences without an unambiguous match to a single V gene segment were excluded from the earlier analysis of approximately 600 of the donors. An earlier analysis of a few hundred of the donors classified V segments as functional when productive rearrangements were above 56.7% and as segregating when the standard deviation between donors was above 5%. A statistical classification framework was built to diagnose cytomegalovirus status from the catalog of TCR beta chain sequences. In a later analysis, TCR nucleotide sequences were compared against IMGT/GENE-DB human TR gene sequences so that V and J genes could be assigned. The TCRdist pipeline was used in a later analysis to assign CDR3 sequences and most-parsimonious VDJ recombination scenarios. In a later analysis, every TCR beta chain was defined by the combination of its CDR3 amino acid sequence and its V-gene family, and reads without a unique V-gene family were dropped. In a later analysis, 450 to 600 highly shared, low-generation-probability nucleotide sequences were removed to address suspected cross-contamination and a sequencing artifact. For each public chain, a later analysis derived a clonal expansion index from normalized ranks of inferred template counts within each repertoire. In a later analysis, generation probabilities were computed with a VDJ recombination model fitted to out-of-frame rearrangements, and the resulting probabilities were checked against IGoR. Hypergeometric tests were used in a later analysis to score TCR-TCR, TCR-HLA and TCR-CMV co-occurrence, with a repertoire-size bias correction applied to the TCR pairs. A later analysis estimated false discovery rates by permuting HLA or CMV assignments 20 times. In a later analysis, co-occurring TCRs were grouped with DBSCAN, and TCRdist sequence similarity was added when clustering was performed within HLA-allele-positive subsets. Repertoires with fewer than 30,000 or more than 120,000 public chains were left out of co-occurrence clustering, as were four to six repertoires with anomalous nucleotide sharing. Entries here come from immuneACCESS through TCRdb and include only in-frame sequences with V and J called. Some clones fail to appear in such tables; in the studies checked, an unresolved V gene covers under half of the shortfall, and the cause of the remainder is unknown. V and J calls and clone size are as listed in that table; D and trimming were resolved from the DNA. The sample table contains under 250,000 clones; only one count was recorded for approximately 80% of them. The ten most abundant clones make up roughly 0.66% of the sample.

The cohort comprised around 700 healthy bone marrow donors. Cohort members were all nominally healthy when sampled, although unrecorded immune exposures were likely present. The donor was CMV seronegative and was included in the group of about 400 seronegative cohort members. Each donor provided a peripheral blood sample, and peripheral blood mononuclear cells were used for TCR beta sequencing. The Qiagen DNeasy Blood Extraction Kit was used to extract genomic DNA from the blood cell samples. Here the chain combines TRBV5-1 and TRBJ2-1; the D gene is unclear. The receptor's source is a boy between 2 and 10 years old in good health and CMV-seronegative. The sample was PBMCs. The CDR3 reads CASSLDRYNEQFF. The DNA reads as follows: TGCGCCAGCAGCCTGGACCGGTACAATGAGCAGTTCTTC.